Sequencing of this T cell receptor (beta chain) was carried out in a study of cytomegalovirus exposure and HLA in healthy donors. Study information: The roughly 130 validation repertoires used the same platform as the roughly 700 first-cohort repertoires (as reported by a later analysis).

The germline V gene has CDR1 GTSNPN and CDR2 SVGIG (reference sequence). The CDR3 spans 15 residues. V lost 4 bases and J 4 bases, leaving 16 bases between the germline ends. As to this clone: The antigen is undetermined.

Findings of the study overall: First-cohort TCR clusters tended to co-occur in the approximately 130 validation repertoires, a later analysis found.

Profiled with immunoSEQ multiplex PCR; TCRdb holds only in-frame clones, not every one. There are around 150,000 clones in the sample; about 90% occur only once, and over 2.5% lies in the top ten. Sequenced material: PBMCs. The rearrangement links TRBV30 to TRBJ2-2, with D maybe TRBD1 (5 bases). This TCR came from a young woman in good health and CMV-seropositive. The CDR3 reads CAWIGDALGTGELFF. The CDR3 DNA reads TGTGCCTGGATAGGGGATGCTTTGGGCACCGGGGAGCTGTTTTTT.